Below, 18 T cell receptor beta chains from the same sample are listed, as sequenced in a study of early T cells in non-severe SARS-CoV-2 infection. TCRdb reanalysed the 5' RACE reads using MiXCR and keeps one entry per CDR3 protein. The sample consists of 90,000 or so distinct CDR3 sequences, 15% of them appearing once. Sequenced sample: whole blood. The receptors originated from an adult who was a healthcare worker with PCR-confirmed SARS-CoV-2 infection or an uninfected control (not recorded which).

The chain carries TRBV5-4 and TRBJ2-3; tentative D call: TRBD1 (5 bases). CDR3 size: 12 residues. Trimming cost V 9 bases and J 1 base, with 9 bases left between them. Germline CDR1 SGHNT, CDR2 YYREEE (reference sequence). CDR3 residues: CAMGQRTDTQYF. CDR3 DNA: TGTGCCATGGGGCAGCGCACAGATACGCAGTATTTT.

V is TRBV7-6 and J is TRBJ2-2, with 11 bases aligning to TRBD1. Germline values: CDR1 SGHVS, CDR2 FNYEAQ. J was trimmed by 11 bases and V by 1 base; bases with no gene match: 12. The CDR3 contains 17 residues. CDR3 in amino acids: CASSLEWMGQGVEELFF. The CDR3 DNA reads as TGTGCCAGCAGCTTAGAGTGGATGGGACAGGGGGTCGAAGAGCTGTTTTTT.

The count of this clonotype is one. The gene calls are TRBV20-1 and TRBJ2-7, with D perhaps matching TRBD2 (6 bases). CDR1 is DFQATT and CDR2 is SNEGSKA in the germline V gene (reference sequence). V lost 3 bases, J lost 2 bases, and 8 bases lay in between. The length of the CDR3 is 12 residues. The CDR3: CSASGEAYEQYF. CDR3 nucleotides: TGCAGTGCTAGTGGGGAGGCCTACGAGCAGTACTTC.

This clonotype was counted many times. The chain uses TRBV28 and TRBJ1-1, with D possibly being TRBD1 (5 bases). The germline V and J ends were trimmed by 8 bases and 4 bases, with 17 bases remaining between them. CDR3 length: 14 amino acids. The germline CDR1 and CDR2 sequences are MDHEN and SYDVKM. The DNA of the CDR3 is TGTGCCAGCCTCGTCGGGGGGAGAAGCACTGAAGCTTTCTTT. It translates to CASLVGGRSTEAFF.

The chain employs TRBV18 and TRBJ2-1; either TRBD1 or TRBD2 may supply D (5 bases each). The CDR3 has 14 amino acids. V was cut by 2 bases and J by 3 bases, with 8 bases left in between. The germline V gene encodes CDR1 KGHSH and CDR2 LQKENI. In nucleotides, the CDR3 is TGTGCCAGCTCACCAGAGGGGAGCTACAATGAGCAGTTCTTC. This translates into CASSPEGSYNEQFF.

The J gene is TRBJ2-2, the V gene TRBV20-1, with 8 bases identical to TRBD1. The germline V gene encodes CDR1 DFQATT and CDR2 SNEGSKA (reference sequence). Losses at the gene ends were 5 bases for V and 3 bases for J; bases not matched to a gene: 8. CDR3 size: 15 residues. The chain's CDR3 is CSAPRQGLYTGELFF. As DNA, the CDR3 is TGCAGTGCTCCAAGACAGGGGCTATACACCGGGGAGCTGTTTTTT.

This clonotype occurred a few times. The gene calls are TRBV25-1 and TRBJ1-1; TRBD1 matches 7 bases. V was clipped by 7 bases and J by 6 bases; unmatched bases: 11. Germline loops: CDR1 MGHDK, CDR2 SYGVNS. This CDR3 comprises 14 residues. The CDR3 DNA reads as TGTGCCAGCAAAAACGACAGGGAAGTAGCTGAAGCTTTCTTT. This gives the protein CASKNDREVAEAFF.

The V and J genes are TRBV3-1 and TRBJ1-2; D uncertain. This CDR3 is 13 amino acids long. In germline, CDR1 is LGHDT, CDR2 YNNKEL (reference sequence). V dropped 1 base and J dropped 6 bases, with 9 bases sitting between them. The CDR3 reads CASSQGAVNGYTF. The CDR3 DNA reads as TGTGCCAGCAGCCAAGGAGCAGTTAATGGCTACACCTTC.

The rearrangement links TRBV10-1 to TRBJ2-2, with D possibly being TRBD2 (5 bases). Germline V CDR1 and CDR2: WNHNN, SYGVQD (reference sequence). The CDR3 consists of 14 residues. Trimming removed 6 bases at V and 1 base at J, with 9 bases between. CDR3 amino acids: CASSTTRNTGELFF. CDR3 DNA: TGCGCCAGCAGCACTACTAGGAACACCGGGGAGCTGTTTTTT.

This clonotype was seen at least ten times. The chain has TRBV12-3 or TRBV12-4 and TRBJ1-2; D is undetermined. The CDR3 totals 13 residues. Trimming took 2 bases from V and 8 from J, leaving 12 bases between them. Here the CDR3 reads CASSLLEEMGYTF. DNA of the CDR3: TGTGCCAGCAGTTTATTGGAGGAGATGGGCTACACCTTC.

This clonotype has just a few counts. V gene TRBV9 combines with J gene TRBJ2-2; unclear D gene. Germline-derived CDR1 and CDR2 are SGDLS and YYNGEE. V was clipped by 3 bases and J by 1 base, with 4 bases between them. The CDR3 sequence is 13 residues long. The CDR3 nucleotides are TGTGCCAGCAGCGGGTGGAACACCGGGGAGCTGTTTTTT. This codes for CASSGWNTGELFF.

This clonotype was counted a few times. The J gene is TRBJ2-3, the V gene TRBV20-1; the D is unclear. The CDR3 is 9 amino acids. CDR1 and CDR2 from the germline V gene are DFQATT and SNEGSKA (reference sequence). V gave up 7 bases and J gave up 6 bases, with 5 bases separating them. The DNA for the CDR3 is TGCAGTGTTCACGATACGCAGTATTTT. This encodes CSVHDTQYF.

This clonotype came up many times. The chain recombines TRBV27 with TRBJ2-3, with 13 bases aligning to TRBD2. This CDR3 is built from 17 residues. Germline CDR1 and CDR2: MNHEY and SMNVEV (reference sequence). V lost 5 bases and J lost 7; bases outside the gene matches: 12. This CDR3 is CASSRRTSGSRPYTQYF. CDR3 coding DNA: TGTGCCAGCAGTAGACGGACTAGCGGGAGTAGACCGTATACGCAGTATTTT.

The rearrangement links TRBV2 to TRBJ2-1; 10 nucleotides match TRBD1. The V segment lost 6 bases and the J segment 13 bases; nucleotides outside the gene matches: 6. Germline values: CDR1 SNHLY, CDR2 FYNNEI. The CDR3 length is 12 residues. The CDR3 nucleotides are TGTGCCAGCAGCGGGACAGGGGAACACCAGTTCTTC. This translates into CASSGTGEHQFF.

Only a few counts were recorded for this clonotype. The rearrangement joins TRBV15 to TRBJ1-4, with D tentatively TRBD1 (5 bases). CDR1 is LNHNV, CDR2 YYDKDF, per germline (reference sequence). CDR3 length equals 17 residues. The V gene lost 0 bases and the J gene lost 5 bases, with 16 bases spanning the gap. For the CDR3, the DNA is TGTGCCACCAGCAGAGATCAACGGGGACGCGGAAATGAAAAACTGTTTTTT. This encodes CATSRDQRGRGNEKLFF.

Here the CDR3 reads CASSLLLAGGSYNEQFF. Here the CDR3 DNA reads TGTGCCAGCAGTTTGTTACTAGCGGGAGGTTCCTACAATGAGCAGTTCTTC. The V and J genes are TRBV12-3 or TRBV12-4 and TRBJ2-1; 12 positions match TRBD2. The CDR3 is 17 amino acids. With 3 bases clipped from V and 1 base from J, the junction kept 4 bases outside the gene matches.

The rearrangement uses TRBV18 and TRBJ1-5, with 7 bases that match TRBD1. Germline V gene sequence: CDR1 KGHSH, CDR2 LQKENI. The CDR3 length is 14 residues. Germline trimming cut 2 bases from V and 5 bases from J; bases unmatched to any gene: 3. CDR3 nucleotides: TGTGCCAGCTCACCAGGCAGGGGGGATCAGCCCCAGCATTTT. Its translation: CASSPGRGDQPQHF. Variable domain in full (rest from reference TRBV18 and TRBJ1-5): NAGVMQNPRHLVRRRGQEARLRCSPMKGHSHVYWYRQLPEEGLKFMVYLQKENIIDESGMPKERFSAEFPKEGPSILRIQQVVRGDSAAYFCASSPGRGDQPQHFGDGTRLSIL.

The chain links TRBV28 to TRBJ1-5, with D unclear. Deletions cut 3 bases from V and 7 bases from J, with 7 bases between. This CDR3 is 12 amino acids long. Germline V CDR1 and CDR2: MDHEN, SYDVKM. This CDR3 is CASSFSGQPQHF. Here the CDR3 DNA reads TGTGCCAGCAGTTTTTCGGGGCAGCCCCAGCATTTT. Full variable domain (missing parts from reference TRBV28 and TRBJ1-5): DVKVTQSSRYLVKRTGEKVFLECVQDMDHENMFWYRQDPGLGLRLIYFSYDVKMKEKGDIPEGYSVSREKKERFSLILESASTNQTSMYLCASSFSGQPQHFGDGTRLSIL.